This TCR beta chain originates from a study of blood T cell repertoires in COVID-19. Looking at the study overall: The origin of the acute and convalescent COVID-19 samples was the United States, Italy and Spain. T cells, B-cell-depleted T cells, or PBMCs supplied cDNA or gDNA.

In the authors' workflow: Quantification of nucleated cells was approximated via reference gene primer amplification. Sequenced by immunoSEQ multiplex PCR; TCRdb stores in-frame clones only, minus some. Clone size and the V and J calls come from that table; the DNA yielded D and trimming. This repertoire shows 200,000 to 250,000 clones, about nine tenths found once; its top ten account for roughly 2%. From germline, CDR1 is SQVTM and CDR2 ANQGSEA. V lost 4 bases and J 10 bases, leaving 22 bases between the germline ends. The CDR3 has 15 residues. The sample consisted of peripheral blood. The chain is built from TRBV29-1 and TRBJ1-4; D is uncertain. This receptor was taken from a woman aged 45-65 years with acute or convalescent COVID-19. CDR3 in DNA: TGCAGCGTTGTGGGCCACCGCCAGTCCCCTGGAAAACTGTTTTTT. It encodes CSVVGHRQSPGKLFF.